This T cell receptor beta chain was sequenced for a study of blood T cell repertoires in COVID-19. The protocol was immunoSEQ multiplex PCR, while the TCRdb copy is restricted to in-frame clones and leaves out a portion. The sample yields around 160,000 clones, over 70% seen once. V shed 5 bases and J shed 0 bases, with 10 bases lying between them. In germline, CDR1 is SEHNR, CDR2 FQNEAQ (reference sequence). The CDR3 covers 14 residues. Sequencing input: PBMCs or T cells enriched from blood (not recorded which). This TCR was recovered from a woman aged 55-75 years who had recovered from COVID-19. V gene TRBV7-9 combines with J gene TRBJ1-2; D is uncertain. This CDR3 is CASSLPVANYGYTF. CDR3 coding DNA: TGTGCCAGCAGCCTCCCAGTCGCTAACTATGGCTACACCTTC.